This T cell receptor beta chain was captured by sequencing in a study of metastatic and nonmetastatic thyroid tumors. Across the study: It was across blood and tumor or nodule tissue from malignant and benign thyroid patients that repertoires were compared.

Within the sample, this clone is large. Nobody among the patients had been given any treatment before thyroid surgery. Germline CDR1 reads SGHTA; CDR2 reads FQGNSA. This CDR3 spans 17 amino acids. V shed 3 bases and J shed 2 bases, with 16 bases lying between them. Study processing details: A distant-metastasis classifier for papillary thyroid cancer was built using CDR3 differences across clinicopathological groups. TCRdb re-called clones via MiXCR from the PCR reads. In this record, the V and J calls reflect TCRdb's handling and not the investigators' own analysis. In the table there are 3,000 to 5,000 clones, 20% to 25% of which are singletons.

The receptor comes from a male donor with papillary thyroid cancer or a benign thyroid nodule (not recorded which). Some clones in this sample may be carry-over from other donors' samples. Material for sequencing was tumor tissue. The gene calls are TRBV7-2 and TRBJ2-2; no clear D. CDR3: CASSFLTGPVNTGELFF. The CDR3 DNA follows: TGTGCCAGCAGCTTCTTAACCGGACCGGTCAACACCGGGGAGCTGTTTTTT.